This T cell receptor beta chain was profiled in a study of T cells after yellow fever vaccination. Study-level points and caveats: Weaker overall, the secondary response nonetheless peaked faster (day 5 versus 15). Within FACS-sorted repertoires, abundant clonotypes contaminating from the bulk population could be present. Clonotypes appearing in both CD4 and CD8 compartments existed, and their share was small.

This clonotype was seen only a few times. Its antigen is still unknown. Making TCR cDNA involved 5'RACE template switching, which added UMIs and a universal primer site. Via MiXCR, TCRdb re-called the 5' RACE reads, giving one row per CDR3 protein. Counted here are some 400,000 distinct CDR3 sequences, over 15% occurring once; the ten biggest clones make up 18%. With 0 bases removed from V and 6 bases from J, the gap between germline ends came to 9 bases. The germline gives CDR1 SGHDN, CDR2 FVKESK. This CDR3 comprises 14 residues. This sequence originates from a man between 18 and 29 years old who received the YFV17D yellow fever vaccine. The gene calls are TRBV14 and TRBJ2-4, with a weak D call TRBD1 (6 bases). The sequences come from PBMCs, collected before the yellow fever booster vaccination. In nucleotides, the CDR3 is TGTGCCAGCAGCCAAGAGGGGACAACAAACATTCAGTACTTC. This sequence encodes CASSQEGTTNIQYF. Full variable domain (missing parts from reference TRBV14 and TRBJ2-4): EAGVTQFPSHSVIEKGQTVTLRCDPISGHDNLYWYRRVMGKEIKFLLHFVKESKQDESGMPNNRFLAERTGGTYSTLKVQPAELEDSGVYFCASSQEGTTNIQYFGAGTRLSVL.